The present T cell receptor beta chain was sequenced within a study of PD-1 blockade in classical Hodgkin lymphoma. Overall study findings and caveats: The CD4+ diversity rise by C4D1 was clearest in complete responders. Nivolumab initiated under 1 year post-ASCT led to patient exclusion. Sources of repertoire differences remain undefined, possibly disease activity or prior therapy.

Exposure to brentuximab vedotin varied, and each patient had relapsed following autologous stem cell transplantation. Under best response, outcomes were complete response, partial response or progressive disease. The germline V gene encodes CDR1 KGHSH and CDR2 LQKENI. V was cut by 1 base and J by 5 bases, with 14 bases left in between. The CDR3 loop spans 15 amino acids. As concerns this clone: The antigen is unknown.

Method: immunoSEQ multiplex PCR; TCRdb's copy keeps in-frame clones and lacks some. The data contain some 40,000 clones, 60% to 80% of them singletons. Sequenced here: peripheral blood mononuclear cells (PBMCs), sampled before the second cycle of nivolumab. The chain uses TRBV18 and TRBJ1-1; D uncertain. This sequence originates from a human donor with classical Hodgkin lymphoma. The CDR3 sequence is CASSPQGYRGTEAFF. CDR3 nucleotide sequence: TGTGCCAGCTCACCACAGGGTTACCGGGGTACTGAAGCTTTCTTT.